The 19 T cell receptor beta chains listed next were all sequenced from one sample in a study of cytomegalovirus exposure and HLA in healthy donors. A multiplex PCR was run with 60 Vbeta primers and 13 Jbeta primers. Assay: immunoSEQ multiplex PCR; the TCRdb copy retains only in-frame clones and omits some. The profile shows 150,000 to 200,000 clones, roughly 80% of them singletons. Material for sequencing was PBMCs. These receptors were collected from a woman in her thirties or forties in good health and CMV-seropositive.

To note about this clone: The same CDR3 also results from other DNA sequences found in this sample. The chain has TRBV7-2 and TRBJ2-5; TRBD1 matches 7 bases. V lost 5 bases to trimming and J lost 2 bases; unmatched junction nucleotides: 2. CDR3 length equals 13 residues. CDR1 and CDR2 from the germline V gene are SGHTA and FQGNSA. CDR3 sequence (DNA): TGTGCCAGCAGCCGGGACAGTCAAGAGACCCAGTACTTC. It codes for CASSRDSQETQYF.

The V and J genes are TRBV9 and TRBJ1-5; TRBD1 agrees at 7 bases. After removal of 3 bases from V and 3 bases from J, the junction contained 6 bases not matched to a gene. Germline V lookup: CDR1 SGDLS, CDR2 YYNGEE. This CDR3 has 15 residues. The CDR3: CASSETGDDNQPQHF. CDR3 DNA: TGTGCCAGCAGCGAAACAGGGGATGACAATCAGCCCCAGCATTTT. Supplemented by reference TRBV9 and TRBJ1-5, the full variable domain reads DSGVTQTPKHLITATGQRVTLRCSPRSGDLSVYWYQQSLDQGLQFLIQYYNGEERAKGNILERFSAQQFPDLHSELNLSSLELGDSALYFCASSETGDDNQPQHFGDGTRLSIL.

This chain links TRBV19 with TRBJ2-1, with D possibly being TRBD2 (6 bases). The germline gives CDR1 LNHDA, CDR2 SQIVND (reference sequence). The length of the CDR3 is 15 residues. Trimming removed 6 bases at V and 9 bases at J, with 21 bases between. In nucleotides, the CDR3 is TGTGCCAGTAGCGCTCGGGACTCCCGATTTGGTGAGCAGTTCTTC. It codes for CASSARDSRFGEQFF.

This clone was recorded a few times. The chain has TRBV2 and TRBJ2-7; unclear D gene. V lost 3 bases and J lost 9, with 12 bases in between. The CDR3 totals 12 residues. The germline V gene encodes CDR1 SNHLY and CDR2 FYNNEI. CDR3 coding DNA: TGTGCCAGCAGTGAGACTTCGGGTGTGCAGTACTTC. It translates to CASSETSGVQYF.

The rearrangement uses TRBV19 and TRBJ2-1; 9 nucleotides agree with TRBD2. This CDR3 region has 15 residues. Germline V CDR1 and CDR2: LNHDA, SQIVND (reference sequence). Losses at the gene ends were 6 bases for V and 7 bases for J; bases not matched to a gene: 10. The CDR3 sequence is CASSQPGLALNEQFF. CDR3 in DNA: TGTGCCAGTAGCCAACCGGGACTAGCTTTGAATGAGCAGTTCTTC.

The rearrangement links TRBV4-1 to TRBJ2-6, with D perhaps matching TRBD2 (6 bases). Germline CDR1 reads MGHRA; CDR2 reads YSYEKL. The CDR3 extends over 20 amino acids. Trimming pared 0 bases from V and 0 bases from J, leaving 18 bases between. Here the CDR3 reads CASSQDRWLAAISGANVLTF. In DNA form, the CDR3 reads TGCGCCAGCAGCCAAGATAGGTGGTTAGCGGCCATCTCTGGGGCCAACGTCCTGACTTTC.

This clone was counted a few times. The genes are TRBV4-1 and TRBJ2-1; 9 bases fit TRBD2. The CDR3 runs 16 residues. Unmatched junction bases numbered 5, after V lost 1 base and J lost 4 bases. Germline loops: CDR1 MGHRA, CDR2 YSYEKL. The CDR3 is CASSQGPSGTYNEQFF. CDR3 DNA sequence: TGCGCCAGCAGCCAAGGACCTAGCGGGACTTACAATGAGCAGTTCTTC.

The CDR3 protein is CASSLHSRRDSTDTQYF. The DNA of the CDR3 is TGTGCCAGCAGCCTCCATAGCCGGAGGGACAGCACAGATACGCAGTATTTT. The chain carries TRBV7-9 and TRBJ2-3, with D perhaps matching TRBD2 (6 bases). The CDR3 extends over 17 amino acids. The V gene's germline CDR1 is SEHNR and CDR2 FQNEAQ (reference sequence). V was shortened by 5 bases and J by 0 bases, with 18 bases between the two germline ends.

Concerning this clone: Other DNA sequences of this sample code for an identical CDR3. CDR3 DNA sequence: TGTGCCAGCTCACCACCAGGGGGCTACACTGAAGCTTTCTTT. Encoded protein: CASSPPGGYTEAFF. V and J are TRBV18 and TRBJ1-1; 7 bases map to TRBD1. This CDR3 region has 14 residues. CDR1 KGHSH and CDR2 LQKENI come from the germline V gene. The trim removed 0 bases at V and 3 bases at J, leaving 1 base unmatched.

In its sample, this clone was seen a few times. This rearrangement joins TRBV2 to TRBJ1-1; D is perhaps TRBD1 (5 bases). Germline V gene data show CDR1 as SNHLY and CDR2 as FYNNEI. Deletions cut 5 bases from V and 0 bases from J, with 7 bases between. The CDR3 runs to 13 residues. Here the CDR3 reads CASSRQLNTEAFF. CDR3 DNA: TGTGCCAGCAGTAGACAGTTGAACACTGAAGCTTTCTTT.

The chain combines TRBV18 with TRBJ1-1; 9 bases fit TRBD1. V lost 3 bases and J lost 5; bases outside the gene matches: 4. The CDR3 loop spans 14 amino acids. Germline V gene lookup returns CDR1 KGHSH and CDR2 LQKENI. CDR3 amino acids: CASSPDRGGTEAFF. CDR3 DNA sequence: TGTGCCAGCTCACCGGACAGGGGAGGGACTGAAGCTTTCTTT.

The rearrangement joins TRBV7-2 to TRBJ2-7; 11 bases line up with TRBD2. The V segment lost 0 bases and the J segment 4 bases; nucleotides outside the gene matches: 8. From germline, CDR1 is SGHTA and CDR2 FQGNSA. This CDR3 region has 17 residues. The CDR3 nucleotides are TGTGCCAGCAGCTTAGCGGGCCCGAGGACTAGCGGGTACGAGCAGTACTTC. It is translated as CASSLAGPRTSGYEQYF.

This chain connects TRBV19 to TRBJ1-3; D call uncertain. In germline, CDR1 is LNHDA, CDR2 SQIVND (reference sequence). The CDR3 spans 17 residues. V shed 7 bases and J shed 0 bases, with 19 bases lying between them. CDR3: CASTRVPGVSSGNTIYF. CDR3 nucleotide sequence: TGTGCCAGTACGAGGGTCCCTGGGGTGAGCTCTGGAAACACCATATATTTT.

The table lists this clone with a count of one. The CDR3 region has the DNA TGTGCCAGCAGTGACCCCGGAGATAATGAAAAACTGTTTTTT. Its protein is CASSDPGDNEKLFF. V is TRBV2 and J is TRBJ1-4; D remains ambiguous. The ends were cut back, 3 bases at V and 4 bases at J, with 9 bases in the middle. Germline values: CDR1 SNHLY, CDR2 FYNNEI. This CDR3 has 14 amino acids.

Comments on this clone: As the CDR3 is not closed by the conserved phenylalanine or tryptophan, this likely results from a read error. No DNA is shown, since the ends of the CDR3 on it are uncertain; the CDR3 is the one TCRdb lists. The rearrangement uses TRBV6-1 and TRBJ1-2; TRBD1, the table's D call, was not compared with the DNA. The CDR3 numbers 17 amino acids, ends counted. Germline CDR1 and CDR2: MNHNS and SASEGT. The CDR3 loop reads CASSEPGQARDYYGYAL.

The chain links TRBV5-4 to TRBJ1-4; unclear D gene. Germline CDR1 reads SGHNT; CDR2 reads YYREEE (reference sequence). This CDR3 is 15 amino acids long. V lost 4 bases and J 4 bases, leaving 14 bases between the germline ends. Here the CDR3 DNA reads TGTGCCAGCAGCCCAATACCGGGAAGTAATGAAAAACTGTTTTTT. It is translated as CASSPIPGSNEKLFF.

V usage is TRBV18 and J usage is TRBJ1-6; TRBD1 might be the D (6 bases). V was trimmed by 6 bases and J by 6 bases, leaving 12 bases between them. This CDR3 region has 14 residues. Germline V gives CDR1 KGHSH, CDR2 LQKENI. This CDR3 reads CASSPDRINSPLHF. The CDR3 coding sequence is TGTGCCAGCTCTCCAGACAGGATTAATTCACCCCTCCACTTT.

CDR3 residues: CASSLAGGGETQYF. DNA for the CDR3: TGTGCCAGCAGCTTAGCAGGGGGCGGAGAGACCCAGTACTTC. The chain combines TRBV7-2 with TRBJ2-5, with 7 nucleotides matching TRBD1. The CDR3 spans 14 residues. Germline assignment: CDR1 SGHTA and CDR2 FQGNSA. Trimming removed 0 bases from V and 4 bases from J; junction bases left unmatched: 2.

The V and J genes are TRBV18 and TRBJ2-5, with 7 positions matching TRBD2. Germline V gene sequence: CDR1 KGHSH, CDR2 LQKENI. CDR3 length equals 14 residues. Germline trimming cut 3 bases from V and 1 base from J; bases unmatched to any gene: 2. The CDR3 DNA follows: TGTGCCAGCTCACCGGGACTAACCCAAGAGACCCAGTACTTC. Its translation: CASSPGLTQETQYF.